What follows describes a single T cell receptor (beta chain). No antigen is known for it. This entry is derived from a study of response to subunit inactivated influenza vaccine. TCRdb re-called the RT-PCR reads with MiXCR, one entry per CDR3 protein. Among around 480,000 distinct CDR3 sequences listed, 9.5% to 12% were seen once. The germline V and J ends were trimmed by 4 bases and 0 bases, with 10 bases remaining between them. The CDR3 has 14 amino acids. Study-wide points: Researchers suggested that each seasonal influenza vaccination recruits few new T cells.

V is TRBV12-3 or TRBV12-4 and J is TRBJ2-7; D is perhaps TRBD1 (6 bases). Here the sequenced sample was PBMCs from blood, taken roughly 47 days after vaccination. The TCR originated in a man aged 45-65 years who received an inactivated influenza vaccine. DNA of the CDR3: TGTGCCAGCAGTTCCTACAGGGACTCCTACGAGCAGTACTTC. Translation: CASSSYRDSYEQYF.